This T cell receptor beta chain was observed in a study of early T cells in non-severe SARS-CoV-2 infection. As for the study in general: Sequencing of bulk RNA from unsorted whole blood was done, without chain pairing.

In germline, CDR1 is SGHAT, CDR2 FQNNGV. There are 14 residues in the CDR3. J gave up 5 bases and V 9 bases, and 11 bases lay outside the gene matches. Attachment of unique molecular identifiers was made to individual cDNA molecules. TCRdb processed the 5' RACE reads anew with MiXCR; each CDR3 protein has one entry. The table has more than 95,000 distinct CDR3 sequences, roughly 9.6% seen once. Sequences were derived from whole blood, sampled at baseline. The chain links TRBV11-2 to TRBJ2-7; TRBD1 matches at 9 bases. The TCR comes from an adult who was a healthcare worker with PCR-confirmed SARS-CoV-2 infection or an uninfected control (not recorded which). The CDR3 nucleotides read TGTGCCAGAGACGAACAGGGGGCGCAGAACGAGCAGTACTTC. Translating it yields CARDEQGAQNEQYF.